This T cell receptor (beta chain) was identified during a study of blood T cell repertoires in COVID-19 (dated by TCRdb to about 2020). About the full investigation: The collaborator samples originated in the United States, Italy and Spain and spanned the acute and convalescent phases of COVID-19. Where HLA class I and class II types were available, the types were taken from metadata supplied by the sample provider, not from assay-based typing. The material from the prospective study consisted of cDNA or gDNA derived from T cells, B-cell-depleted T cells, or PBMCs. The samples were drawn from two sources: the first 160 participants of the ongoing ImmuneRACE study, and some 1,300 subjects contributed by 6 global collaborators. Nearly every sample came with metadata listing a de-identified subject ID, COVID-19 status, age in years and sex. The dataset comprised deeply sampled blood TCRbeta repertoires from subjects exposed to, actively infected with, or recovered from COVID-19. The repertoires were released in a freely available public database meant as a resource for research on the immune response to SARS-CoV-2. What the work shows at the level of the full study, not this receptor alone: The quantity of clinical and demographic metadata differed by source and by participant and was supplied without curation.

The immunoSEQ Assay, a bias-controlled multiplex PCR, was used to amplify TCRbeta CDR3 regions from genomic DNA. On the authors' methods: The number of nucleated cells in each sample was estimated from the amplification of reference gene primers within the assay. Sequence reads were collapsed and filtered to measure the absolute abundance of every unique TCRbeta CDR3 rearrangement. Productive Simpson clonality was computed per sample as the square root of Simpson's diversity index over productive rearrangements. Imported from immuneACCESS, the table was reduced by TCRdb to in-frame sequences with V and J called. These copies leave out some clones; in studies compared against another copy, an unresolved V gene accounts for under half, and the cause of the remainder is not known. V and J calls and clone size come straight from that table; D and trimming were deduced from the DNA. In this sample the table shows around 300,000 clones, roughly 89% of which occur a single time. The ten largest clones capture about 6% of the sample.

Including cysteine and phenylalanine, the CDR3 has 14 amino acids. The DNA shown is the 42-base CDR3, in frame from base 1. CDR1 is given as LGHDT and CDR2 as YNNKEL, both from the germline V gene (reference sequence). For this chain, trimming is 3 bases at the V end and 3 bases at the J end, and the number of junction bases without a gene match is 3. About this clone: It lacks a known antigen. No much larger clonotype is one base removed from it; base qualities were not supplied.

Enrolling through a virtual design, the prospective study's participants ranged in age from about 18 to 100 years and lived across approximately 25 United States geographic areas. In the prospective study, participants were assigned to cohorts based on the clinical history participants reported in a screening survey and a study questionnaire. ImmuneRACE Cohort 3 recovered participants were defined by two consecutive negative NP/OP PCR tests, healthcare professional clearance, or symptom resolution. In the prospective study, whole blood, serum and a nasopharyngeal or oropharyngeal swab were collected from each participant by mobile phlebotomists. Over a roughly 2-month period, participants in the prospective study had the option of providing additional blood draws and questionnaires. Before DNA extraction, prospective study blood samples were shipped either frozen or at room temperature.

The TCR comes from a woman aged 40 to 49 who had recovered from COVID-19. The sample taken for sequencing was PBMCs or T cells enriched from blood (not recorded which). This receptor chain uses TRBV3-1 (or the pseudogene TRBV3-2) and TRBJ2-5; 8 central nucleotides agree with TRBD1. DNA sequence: TGTGCCAGCAGCCACCCGACAGGGGAAGAGACCCAGTACTTC. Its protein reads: CASSHPTGEETQYF.